The 20 T cell receptor beta chains below all came from one sample that was sequenced in a study of cytomegalovirus exposure and HLA in healthy donors. Profiled with immunoSEQ multiplex PCR; TCRdb holds only in-frame clones, not every one. The sample records 50,000 to 65,000 clones, approximately 95% being singletons. Material for sequencing was PBMCs. The origin of the receptors is a woman in her late teens or twenties in good health and CMV-seropositive.

The V gene is TRBV11-3, the J gene TRBJ2-1, with TRBD2 identical over 7 bases. CDR1 is SGHNT, CDR2 YENEEA, per germline. This CDR3 spans 13 amino acids. Unmatched junction bases numbered 5, after V lost 4 bases and J lost 8 bases. Written as DNA, the CDR3 is TGTGCCAGCAGCTGGACTAGAGGATATGAGCAGTTCTTC. Its translation: CASSWTRGYEQFF.

This clone was observed a few times. The chain combines TRBV4-2 with TRBJ2-7, with 10 bases fitting TRBD2. The CDR3 consists of 17 residues. The V gene end was trimmed by 4 bases and the J gene end by 7 bases; junction bases not matched to a gene: 16. Germline CDR1 LGHNA, CDR2 YNFKEQ. This CDR3 is CASSRNIAGGEPWEQYF. The CDR3 DNA is TGTGCCAGCAGCCGTAACATAGCGGGGGGCGAACCTTGGGAGCAGTACTTC.

The V gene is TRBV5-1, the J gene TRBJ1-1; D not certain. Germline loops: CDR1 SGHRS, CDR2 YFSETQ. V lost 3 bases to trimming and J lost 4 bases, with 4 bases between them. The CDR3 covers 11 residues. This CDR3 reads CASSSSTEAFF. CDR3 in DNA: TGCGCCAGCAGCTCGTCCACTGAAGCTTTCTTT.

J is TRBJ2-1 and V is TRBV15, with TRBD1 as a possible D gene (6 bases). The V gene lost 2 bases and the J gene lost 9 bases, with 17 bases spanning the gap. CDR1 and CDR2 (germline): LNHNV, YYDKDF (reference sequence). The CDR3 runs 15 residues. The CDR3 here is CATSRPPGAHGEQFF. The CDR3 nucleotides are TGTGCCACCAGCAGACCCCCAGGGGCCCACGGTGAGCAGTTCTTC.

The rearrangement uses TRBV4-1 and TRBJ1-5; D gene unclear. The CDR3 spans 16 residues. Looked up from germline, CDR1 is MGHRA and CDR2 is YSYEKL. Trimming shortened V by 3 bases and J by 0 bases, and 12 bases separated the two germline ends. CDR3 DNA sequence: TGCGCCAGCAGCCATGCAGCGGAATATAGCAATCAGCCCCAGCATTTT. Protein sequence: CASSHAAEYSNQPQHF.

V gene TRBV29-1 combines with J gene TRBJ2-7, with 8 bases aligning to TRBD2. Germline V gives CDR1 SQVTM, CDR2 ANQGSEA. This CDR3 is built from 17 residues. The ends lost 1 base at V and 2 bases at J; junction bases unmatched: 13. The CDR3 loop is CSVEGPATSGRTYEQYF. For the CDR3, the DNA is TGCAGCGTTGAAGGCCCAGCCACTAGCGGACGGACCTACGAGCAGTACTTC.

This chain connects TRBV7-9 to TRBJ2-7; TRBD2 might be the D (5 bases). CDR1 and CDR2 from the germline V gene are SEHNR and FQNEAQ (reference sequence). The length of the CDR3 is 15 residues. The ends were cut back, 4 bases at V and 2 bases at J, with 15 bases in the middle. This chain's CDR3 is CASSSPYDGTYEQYF. The CDR3 nucleotides are TGTGCCAGCAGCTCCCCCTACGACGGGACCTACGAGCAGTACTTC.

This clone appeared a single time. J is TRBJ2-7 and V is TRBV2; 13 bases agree with TRBD2. V shed 7 bases, J shed 1 base, and the junction held 7 bases outside the gene matches. Germline CDR1 is SNHLY and CDR2 is FYNNEI. This CDR3 comprises 16 residues. The CDR3 reads CASTQRLAGGSYEQYF. CDR3 nucleotides: TGTGCCAGCACCCAGAGACTAGCGGGAGGTTCCTACGAGCAGTACTTC.

V and J are TRBV5-6 and TRBJ1-1, with D hard to call. Germline V CDR1 and CDR2: SGHDT, YYEEEE. CDR3 length equals 18 residues. V lost 2 bases and J 0 bases, leaving 20 bases between the germline ends. DNA of the CDR3: TGTGCCAGCAGCTTAAGAGACGGGATTCCTCTCATGAACACTGAAGCTTTCTTT. Translating it yields CASSLRDGIPLMNTEAFF.

The chain uses TRBV30 and TRBJ2-7, with a tentative D call TRBD1 (6 bases). The CDR3 spans 13 residues. Germline V gene data show CDR1 as GTSNPN and CDR2 as SVGIG (reference sequence). V was cut by 5 bases and J by 2 bases, with 13 bases left in between. CDR3 nucleotides: TGTGCCTGGTCGACAGGCGCTGCCTACGAGCAGTACTTC. Its translation: CAWSTGAAYEQYF. The variable domain in full, with the rest retrieved from reference TRBV30 and TRBJ2-7, is SQTIHQWPATLVQPVGSPLSLECTVEGTSNPNLYWYRQAAGRGLQLLFYSVGIGQISSEVPQNLSASRPQDRQFILSSKKLLLSDSGFYLCAWSTGAAYEQYFGPGTRLTVT.

V gene TRBV7-9 combines with J gene TRBJ2-2, with 10 bases aligning to TRBD2. J gave up 1 base and V 5 bases, and 7 bases lay outside the gene matches. Germline V gene data show CDR1 as SEHNR and CDR2 as FQNEAQ (reference sequence). This CDR3 is built from 17 residues. CDR3 protein: CASSPALAGVNTGELFF. CDR3 sequence (DNA): TGTGCCAGCAGCCCGGCTCTAGCGGGGGTGAACACCGGGGAGCTGTTTTTT.

This rearrangement joins TRBV6-6 to TRBJ2-7; 9 nucleotides line up with TRBD2. This CDR3 contains 16 residues. Germline CDR1 MNHNY, CDR2 SVGAGI (reference sequence). J gave up 6 bases and V 7 bases, and 16 bases lay outside the gene matches. The DNA of the CDR3 is TGTGCCAGCACCGCTGTGGGGAGTCTAGCGGGGCCCGAGCAGTACTTC. This gives the protein CASTAVGSLAGPEQYF.

This chain links TRBV5-6 with TRBJ1-5; TRBD1 agrees at 7 bases. Per the germline V gene, CDR1 is SGHDT and CDR2 is YYEEEE. This CDR3 is 13 amino acids long. Trimming removed 4 bases from V and 5 bases from J; junction bases left unmatched: 3. For the CDR3, the DNA is TGTGCCAGCAGCCAGGGACAGCATCAGCCCCAGCATTTT. It translates to CASSQGQHQPQHF.

V is TRBV7-6 and J is TRBJ1-1; D call uncertain. V was clipped by 0 bases and J by 4 bases, with 9 bases between them. The germline CDR1 and CDR2 sequences are SGHVS and FNYEAQ. The CDR3 length is 14 residues. In nucleotides, the CDR3 is TGTGCCAGCAGCTTAGCCAGGTTTGGCACTGAAGCTTTCTTT. This translates into CASSLARFGTEAFF.

The chain carries TRBV4-1 and TRBJ1-4, with D possibly matching TRBD1 (6 bases). Germline V lookup: CDR1 MGHRA, CDR2 YSYEKL. The CDR3 length is 16 residues. Trimming cost V 2 bases and J 0 bases, with 10 bases left between them. The CDR3 DNA reads as TGCGCCAGCAGCCAAAACAGGGCTGCAACTAATGAAAAACTGTTTTTT. This sequence encodes CASSQNRAATNEKLFF.

The J gene is TRBJ2-5, the V gene TRBV6-6, with 9 bases that match TRBD1. The CDR3 runs to 16 residues. The J segment lost 7 bases and the V segment lost 2 bases, leaving 11 bases of the junction unmatched. Germline V gene sequence: CDR1 MNHNY, CDR2 SVGAGI (reference sequence). The CDR3 loop reads CASSYDPQGASGTQYF. In nucleotides, the CDR3 is TGTGCCAGCAGTTACGACCCACAGGGGGCGTCGGGGACCCAGTACTTC.

The chain carries TRBV6-6 and TRBJ2-3; D possibly corresponds to TRBD1 (5 bases). The CDR3 is 14 residues long. V dropped 6 bases and J dropped 2 bases, with 12 bases sitting between them. Per germline, CDR1 MNHNY and CDR2 SVGAGI (reference sequence). The CDR3 nucleotides are TGTGCCAGCAGAAAGGGGATAGACACAGATACGCAGTATTTT. Protein product: CASRKGIDTDTQYF.

The V gene is TRBV28, the J gene TRBJ1-5, with 9 bases identical to TRBD1. Germline CDR1 is MDHEN and CDR2 is SYDVKM. V was pared by 3 bases and J by 3 bases, with 6 bases of the junction left unmatched. This CDR3 is built from 16 residues. Written as DNA, the CDR3 is TGTGCCAGCAGTTTCTACACAGGGGGCCCCAATCAGCCCCAGCATTTT. This codes for CASSFYTGGPNQPQHF. Complete variable domain (other parts from reference TRBV28 and TRBJ1-5): DVKVTQSSRYLVKRTGEKVFLECVQDMDHENMFWYRQDPGLGLRLIYFSYDVKMKEKGDIPEGYSVSREKKERFSLILESASTNQTSMYLCASSFYTGGPNQPQHFGDGTRLSIL.

The CDR3 region is CAWRGTGSSGYTF. The CDR3 DNA reads as TGTGCCTGGAGGGGAACAGGGAGCTCTGGCTACACCTTC. The rearrangement joins TRBV30 to TRBJ1-2; TRBD1 might be the D (6 bases). The V end lost 3 bases, the J end lost 7 bases, and 15 bases lay between the germline ends. Germline V gene sequence: CDR1 GTSNPN, CDR2 SVGIG (reference sequence). The CDR3 consists of 13 residues. The full variable domain, with the rest looked up from reference TRBV30 and TRBJ1-2, is SQTIHQWPATLVQPVGSPLSLECTVEGTSNPNLYWYRQAAGRGLQLLFYSVGIGQISSEVPQNLSASRPQDRQFILSSKKLLLSDSGFYLCAWRGTGSSGYTFGSGTRLTVV.

This chain links TRBV30 with TRBJ2-6, with a possible D match to TRBD1 (6 bases). Germline lookup yields CDR1 GTSNPN and CDR2 SVGIG (reference sequence). With 4 bases removed from V and 2 bases from J, the gap between germline ends came to 12 bases. The CDR3 consists of 15 residues. CDR3 bases: TGTGCCTGGACCGGAAACAGGGCTGGGGCCAACGTCCTGACTTTC. Translated, it gives CAWTGNRAGANVLTF.